Below, 17 T cell receptor beta chains from the same sample are listed, as sequenced in a study of T-cell reconstitution after alpha-beta-depleted transplantation in children. Unique molecular identifiers were incorporated during preparation of the TCRbeta library. TCRdb used MiXCR to reprocess the PCR reads, holding one entry per CDR3 protein. The sample shows about 690,000 distinct CDR3 sequences, approximately 17% of them seen only once. The sequencing used PBMCs from the stem cell graft donor, collected from the stem cell graft. The receptors originated from a human donor who donated a stem cell graft to a child with acute myeloid leukemia.

The rearrangement uses TRBV25-1 and TRBJ1-1; D remains ambiguous. V was cut by 2 bases and J by 1 base, with 14 bases left in between. From germline, CDR1 is MGHDK and CDR2 SYGVNS. The CDR3 has 16 amino acids. The CDR3 reads CASSERFNRGNTEAFF. The CDR3 DNA follows: TGTGCCAGCAGTGAAAGGTTTAACAGAGGGAACACTGAAGCTTTCTTT. The whole variable domain, remainder taken from reference TRBV25-1 and TRBJ1-1, is EADIYQTPRYLVIGTGKKITLECSQTMGHDKMYWYQQDPGMELHLIHYSYGVNSTEKGDLSSESTVSRIRTEHFPLTLESARPSHTSQYLCASSERFNRGNTEAFFGQGTRLTVV.

The rearrangement links TRBV19 to TRBJ1-4; 8 bases line up with TRBD1. Germline V gene data show CDR1 as LNHDA and CDR2 as SQIVND (reference sequence). The trim removed 5 bases at V and 8 bases at J, leaving 7 bases unmatched. The CDR3 contains 14 residues. The CDR3 loop is CASSVGTGDEKLFF. CDR3 coding DNA: TGTGCCAGTAGTGTCGGGACAGGAGACGAAAAACTGTTTTTT.

This clonotype was seen ten or more times. The V and J genes are TRBV6-1 and TRBJ1-1; D gene unclear. Trimming shortened V by 5 bases and J by 0 bases, and 13 bases separated the two germline ends. The CDR3 runs to 15 residues. Per the germline V gene, CDR1 is MNHNS and CDR2 is SASEGT. As DNA, the CDR3 is TGTGCCAGCAGTAAACTTCAGACCATGAACACTGAAGCTTTCTTT. Its protein is CASSKLQTMNTEAFF.

This sequence joins TRBV20-1 and TRBJ2-7; 10 bases line up with TRBD2. Germline lookup yields CDR1 DFQATT and CDR2 SNEGSKA (reference sequence). The CDR3 runs 14 residues. Unmatched junction bases numbered 2, after V lost 0 bases and J lost 3 bases. The CDR3 nucleotides read TGCAGTGCTAGAGATCTAGCGGGGGACTACGAGCAGTACGTC. Its protein product is CSARDLAGDYEQYV.

This clonotype was seen ten or more times. The chain combines TRBV12-3 or TRBV12-4 with TRBJ2-5; TRBD1 is a possible D gene (5 bases). This CDR3 is 11 amino acids long. Trimming shortened V by 11 bases and J by 7 bases, and 14 bases separated the two germline ends. DNA of the CDR3: TGTGCCTCCTCCCACCAGGGGACCCAGTACTTC. This gives the protein CASSHQGTQYF.

In this sample, this clonotype turned up a few times. The DNA for the CDR3 is TGTGCCAGCAGCTTAGTGCCGGGACAGGGTATAGAAGCTTTCTTT. Translating gives CASSLVPGQGIEAFF. The chain recombines TRBV7-2 with TRBJ1-1; 9 bases are shared with TRBD1. This CDR3 is built from 15 residues. The V gene's germline CDR1 is SGHTA and CDR2 FQGNSA. Trimming cost V 1 base and J 8 bases; bases outside gene matches: 8.

This clonotype was counted many times. The CDR3 protein is CASSRRQLNTGELFF. The CDR3 nucleotides are TGTGCCAGCAGTAGGCGACAGCTAAACACCGGGGAGCTGTTTTTT. The chain employs TRBV2 and TRBJ2-2; perhaps TRBD1 as D (5 bases). Trimming took off 5 bases at V and 2 bases at J, with 12 bases between the two ends. This CDR3 comprises 15 residues. Per the germline V gene, CDR1 is SNHLY and CDR2 is FYNNEI. The variable domain in full, completed from reference TRBV2 and TRBJ2-2, reads EPEVTQTPSHQVTQMGQEVILRCVPISNHLYFYWYRQILGQKVEFLVSFYNNEISEKSEIFDDQFSVERPDGSNFTLKIRSTKLEDSAMYFCASSRRQLNTGELFFGEGSRLTVL.

Ten or more counts support this clonotype. This chain connects TRBV20-1 to TRBJ1-2, with D hard to call. Germline CDR1 is DFQATT and CDR2 is SNEGSKA (reference sequence). The CDR3 spans 12 residues. Trimming removed 0 bases from V and 5 bases from J, with 7 bases in between. As DNA, the CDR3 is TGCAGTGCTAGAGATTACAGTTATGGCTACACCTTC. This translates into CSARDYSYGYTF.

This clonotype has only a few counts. V gene TRBV9 combines with J gene TRBJ1-6; a possible D gene is TRBD1 (6 bases). CDR3 length: 15 residues. Germline V CDR1 and CDR2: SGDLS, YYNGEE. Trimming pared 3 bases from V and 5 bases from J, leaving 12 bases between. DNA for the CDR3: TGTGCCAGCAGCGCTCGGACAGATAATAATTCACCCCTCCACTTT. Protein: CASSARTDNNSPLHF.

This clonotype was seen ten or more times. The chain combines TRBV20-1 with TRBJ2-3; D gene uncertain. CDR1 is DFQATT and CDR2 is SNEGSKA in the germline V gene (reference sequence). V lost 0 bases and J 10 bases, leaving 8 bases between the germline ends. This CDR3 has 11 residues. The CDR3, as DNA: TGCAGTGCTAGAGATGGCCGGGCGCAGTATTTT. Its protein is CSARDGRAQYF.

V and J are TRBV20-1 and TRBJ1-1; D is unresolved. Trimming took off 4 bases at V and 3 bases at J, with 15 bases between the two ends. There are 14 residues in the CDR3. Per germline, CDR1 DFQATT and CDR2 SNEGSKA (reference sequence). The CDR3 DNA sequence: TGCAGTGCTAATAATTACGGGGTGGACACTGAAGCTTTCTTT. Amino acid sequence: CSANNYGVDTEAFF.

The chain carries TRBV7-2 and TRBJ2-3; D might be TRBD2 (6 bases). This CDR3 has 15 amino acids. V lost 3 bases and J 5 bases, leaving 15 bases between the germline ends. The germline V gene encodes CDR1 SGHTA and CDR2 FQGNSA. For the CDR3, the DNA is TGTGCCAGCAGCTTGTTCGGGGGTTTGGGAGATACGCAGTATTTT. Its protein is CASSLFGGLGDTQYF.

This sequence joins TRBV4-3 and TRBJ1-1; TRBD1 might be the D (6 bases). Deletions cut 4 bases from V and 1 base from J, with 13 bases between. The germline V gene encodes CDR1 LGHNA and CDR2 YSLEER. The CDR3 sequence is 15 residues long. DNA of the CDR3: TGCGCCAGCAGCCGCCTACAGGGAACGAACACTGAAGCTTTCTTT. It is translated as CASSRLQGTNTEAFF.

This clonotype was detected many times. The chain couples TRBV20-1 to TRBJ1-1; TRBD1 aligns across 8 bases. This CDR3 has 16 residues. The V segment lost 5 bases and the J segment 1 base; nucleotides outside the gene matches: 12. Germline assignment: CDR1 DFQATT and CDR2 SNEGSKA (reference sequence). Here the CDR3 DNA reads TGCAGTGCTCGTCGGACAGGGAGTGGATGGAACACTGAAGCTTTCTTT. It specifies CSARRTGSGWNTEAFF.

This clonotype was picked up a small number of times. This chain uses TRBV25-1 with TRBJ1-2; no clear D gene. In germline, CDR1 is MGHDK, CDR2 SYGVNS. V was cut by 6 bases and J by 7 bases, with 12 bases left in between. This CDR3 contains 12 residues. CDR3 nucleotide sequence: TGTGCCAGCAGGCGGGGTGAGGTTGGCTACACCTTC. Its translation is CASRRGEVGYTF.

In this sample, this clonotype turned up a few times. V and J are TRBV28 and TRBJ2-3, with TRBD1 as a possible D gene (5 bases). Trimming removed 5 bases from V and 0 bases from J, with 15 bases in between. Germline V gene sequence: CDR1 MDHEN, CDR2 SYDVKM. The CDR3 is 16 amino acids. In DNA, the CDR3 is TGTGCCAGCAGTCCGCCCAGGGCTTCTAGCACAGATACGCAGTATTTT. As protein: CASSPPRASSTDTQYF.

Only a few counts were recorded for this clonotype. The genes are TRBV20-1 and TRBJ1-1, with 8 bases aligning to TRBD1. Germline CDR1 is DFQATT and CDR2 is SNEGSKA (reference sequence). Losses at the gene ends were 0 bases for V and 4 bases for J; bases not matched to a gene: 10. The CDR3 covers 16 residues. Here the CDR3 DNA reads TGCAGTGCTAGAGAATATGACAGGGGCCCGGGCACTGAAGCTTTCTTT. Residues: CSAREYDRGPGTEAFF.